This TCR beta chain was recovered during a study of T cell responses to AZD1222 COVID-19 vaccine. This CDR3 has 12 amino acids. With 6 bases removed from V and 9 bases from J, the gap between germline ends came to 12 bases. The germline CDR1 and CDR2 sequences are MNHEY and SVGAGI. Profiled with immunoSEQ multiplex PCR; TCRdb holds only in-frame clones, not every one. The data contain 100,000 to 120,000 clones, about 95% of them seen just once; the ten biggest clones take up 2.5% to 3.5%. Study-level results: Spike-specific TCR breadth and depth were elevated following two AZD1222 doses. Repertoires in all cases were sampled only once the peak T cell response had passed.

On this clone: The antigen remains undetermined.

This receptor was identified in an adult who received the AZD1222 COVID-19 vaccine. The input for sequencing was peripheral blood, taken 28 days after the second AZD1222 dose. The rearrangement joins TRBV6-5 to TRBJ2-1, with D possibly being TRBD1 or TRBD2 (5 bases each). The CDR3 here is CASRGDGSEQFF. DNA of the CDR3: TGTGCCAGCAGGGGGGATGGGAGTGAGCAGTTCTTC.